A single sample gave rise to the 3 T cell receptor beta chains below, sequenced in a study of regulatory T cells in long-lasting Graves disease. Time point reported: persistent/refractory GD, antithyroid drugs over 5 years with positive TRAb. Extracted PBMC RNA gave rise to the TCR library. Investigators prepared the TCR beta libraries by applying iRepertoire HTBI primers and Arm-PCR of CDR3 regions. Via MiXCR, TCRdb re-called the multiplex PCR reads, giving one row per CDR3 protein. The data hold approximately 440,000 distinct CDR3 sequences, with about 25% observed a single time. Sequencing was performed on peripheral blood mononuclear cells (PBMCs), taken when the disease was refractory, from a patient treated with antithyroid drugs. Every receptor here comes from a female donor with Graves disease.

The V call is TRBV20-1, the J call TRBJ2-7, with 13 bases that match TRBD2. With V trimmed by 1 base and J by 3 bases, 9 bases remained unmatched. The germline CDR1 and CDR2 sequences are DFQATT and SNEGSKA (reference sequence). There are 17 residues in the CDR3. CDR3 loop: CSARALGTSGTSYEQYF. The CDR3 nucleotides read TGCAGTGCTAGAGCCCTCGGGACTAGCGGGACGAGCTACGAGCAGTACTTC.

V gene TRBV7-3 combines with J gene TRBJ1-3; TRBD1 agrees at 7 bases. In germline, CDR1 is SGHTA, CDR2 FQGTGA. The trim removed 3 bases at V and 1 base at J, leaving 6 bases unmatched. The CDR3 is made up of 16 amino acids. The CDR3 loop is CASSFGQEGSGNTIYF. CDR3 bases: TGTGCCAGCAGCTTTGGACAGGAAGGGTCTGGAAACACCATATATTTT.

The rearrangement links TRBV7-9 to TRBJ2-7, with 9 bases lining up with TRBD2. Germline CDR1 reads SEHNR; CDR2 reads FQNEAQ (reference sequence). V was pared by 6 bases and J by 6 bases, with 15 bases of the junction left unmatched. CDR3 size: 16 residues. The CDR3 protein is CASRSSRGRVWTEQYF. CDR3 sequence (DNA): TGTGCCAGCAGGTCCTCTCGCGGGAGGGTGTGGACCGAGCAGTACTTC.